These 30 T cell receptor beta chains came from one sample sequenced in a study of T-cell reconstitution after alpha-beta-depleted transplantation in children. Unique molecular identifiers were used in preparing the TCRbeta library. TCRdb ran MiXCR on the PCR reads and lists one entry per CDR3 protein. The sample lists 200,000 or so distinct CDR3 sequences, about 7% occurring once. The source was PBMCs, collected before TCRalphabeta/CD19-depleted stem cell transplant. Receptors originate from a boy aged 2 to 10 with acute lymphoblastic leukemia, due to receive a stem cell transplant.

This clonotype was observed many times. The V gene is TRBV12-3 or TRBV12-4, the J gene TRBJ2-1; TRBD2 matches 7 bases. V lost 6 bases to trimming and J lost 5 bases; unmatched junction nucleotides: 10. This CDR3 region has 15 residues. The CDR3 DNA follows: TGTGCCAGCAGCTTGCCGGGACTATTACACAATGAGCAGTTCTTC. This sequence encodes CASSLPGLLHNEQFF.

In its sample, this clonotype was seen many times. The chain uses TRBV20-1 and TRBJ2-7; 7 nucleotides agree with TRBD2. With V trimmed by 0 bases and J by 2 bases, 7 bases remained unmatched. Germline V gives CDR1 DFQATT, CDR2 SNEGSKA (reference sequence). CDR3 length: 15 amino acids. In nucleotides, the CDR3 is TGCAGTGCTAGAGATGTCGGGGAGGGGACCTACGAGCAGTACTTC. Translating gives CSARDVGEGTYEQYF.

This clonotype showed up many times. The gene calls are TRBV7-9 and TRBJ2-7, with 8 bases identical to TRBD1. The junction had 14 bases not matched to a gene; V was cut back by 5 bases and J by 2 bases. Germline CDR1 reads SEHNR; CDR2 reads FQNEAQ (reference sequence). The length of the CDR3 is 17 residues. The CDR3 DNA follows: TGTGCCAGCAGCCCCCCCGGGACAGGTTCAGGCCCCTACGAGCAGTACTTC. This sequence encodes CASSPPGTGSGPYEQYF.

This clonotype has a handful of counts. V and J are TRBV20-1 and TRBJ1-1, with a weak D call TRBD1 (6 bases). V was cut by 0 bases and J by 5 bases, with 19 bases left in between. This CDR3 contains 16 residues. Germline assignment: CDR1 DFQATT and CDR2 SNEGSKA (reference sequence). This chain's CDR3 is CSARDQWGGRGTEAFF. The CDR3 region has the DNA TGCAGTGCTAGAGATCAGTGGGGGGGCCGGGGGACTGAAGCTTTCTTT.

This clonotype was seen at least ten times. J is TRBJ2-7 and V is TRBV7-2; D is undetermined. The germline CDR1 and CDR2 sequences are SGHTA and FQGNSA. The CDR3 sequence is 15 residues long. Trimming pared 5 bases from V and 0 bases from J, leaving 14 bases between. The chain's CDR3 is CASSTVGLSSYEQYF. CDR3 nucleotides: TGTGCCAGCAGCACTGTGGGCCTGAGCTCCTACGAGCAGTACTTC. The full variable domain, with the rest looked up from reference TRBV7-2 and TRBJ2-7, is GAGVSQSPSNKVTEKGKDVELRCDPISGHTALYWYRQSLGQGLEFLIYFQGNSAPDKSGLPSDRFSAERTGGSVSTLTIQRTQQEDSAVYLCASSTVGLSSYEQYFGPGTRLTVT.

In this sample, this clonotype turned up many times. This rearrangement joins TRBV7-3 to TRBJ2-1, with D possibly being TRBD1 (6 bases). The CDR3 is made up of 15 amino acids. In germline, CDR1 is SGHTA, CDR2 FQGTGA. V lost 5 bases, J lost 3 bases, and 14 bases lay in between. CDR3 bases: TGTGCCAGCAGCCCGACAGGACCAAACTACAATGAGCAGTTCTTC. Amino acids: CASSPTGPNYNEQFF.

Ten or more counts support this clonotype. The chain is built from TRBV28 and TRBJ1-5, with D hard to call. From germline, CDR1 is MDHEN and CDR2 SYDVKM. V was trimmed by 7 bases and J by 3 bases, leaving 19 bases between them. The CDR3 runs to 16 residues. The CDR3 here is CASIPKPHLSNQPQHF. DNA of the CDR3: TGTGCCAGCATCCCAAAGCCCCATCTTTCCAATCAGCCCCAGCATTTT.

The rearrangement joins TRBV19 to TRBJ1-2; 8 bases fit TRBD1. Unmatched junction bases numbered 5, after V lost 4 bases and J lost 4 bases. The CDR3 has 14 amino acids. Germline CDR1 LNHDA, CDR2 SQIVND (reference sequence). The CDR3 coding sequence is TGTGCCAGTAGTAATCGACAGGGGCGCTATGGCTACACCTTC. Encoded protein: CASSNRQGRYGYTF. The entire variable domain, with the rest obtained from reference TRBV19 and TRBJ1-2, is as follows: DGGITQSPKYLFRKEGQNVTLSCEQNLNHDAMYWYRQDPGQGLRLIYYSQIVNDFQKGDIAEGYSVSREKKESFPLTVTSAQKNPTAFYLCASSNRQGRYGYTFGSGTRLTVV.

The V and J genes are TRBV7-9 and TRBJ2-5; no firm D call. The CDR3 consists of 11 residues. Germline assignment: CDR1 SEHNR and CDR2 FQNEAQ (reference sequence). V was trimmed by 8 bases and J by 5 bases, leaving 9 bases between them. CDR3 in amino acids: CASCTAETQYF. CDR3 bases: TGTGCCAGCTGTACGGCCGAGACCCAGTACTTC. Based on the CDR3 plus reference TRBV7-9 and TRBJ2-5, the full variable domain is DTGVSQNPRHKITKRGQNVTFRCDPISEHNRLYWYRQTLGQGPEFLTYFQNEAQLEKSRLLSDRFSAERPKGSFSTLEIQRTEQGDSAMYLCASCTAETQYFGPGTRLLVL.

This clonotype was detected a few times. This chain connects TRBV6-5 to TRBJ1-1, with TRBD1 matching over 8 bases. The germline CDR1 and CDR2 sequences are MNHEY and SVGAGI. Trimming removed 2 bases from V and 7 bases from J; junction bases left unmatched: 3. The CDR3 consists of 13 residues. The CDR3 bases are TGTGCCAGCAGTTACCAGGGACAGGTTGAAGCTTTCTTT. Translated: CASSYQGQVEAFF.

There are many counts of this clonotype. The genes are TRBV7-8 and TRBJ2-7, with D possibly TRBD1 on 6 matching bases. There are 13 residues in the CDR3. V lost 6 bases and J lost 0, with 9 bases in between. Germline V gene lookup returns CDR1 SGHVS and CDR2 FQNEAQ. The CDR3 region is CASRPGHSYEQYF. In DNA form, the CDR3 reads TGTGCCAGCAGACCGGGACACTCCTACGAGCAGTACTTC.

The chain links TRBV7-9 to TRBJ1-2; D ambiguous. Per the germline V gene, CDR1 is SEHNR and CDR2 is FQNEAQ (reference sequence). The CDR3 is 13 amino acids. With 6 bases removed from V and 0 bases from J, the gap between germline ends came to 8 bases. Written as DNA, the CDR3 is TGTGCCAGCAGTCGAGCTGCTAACTATGGCTACACCTTC. Translation: CASSRAANYGYTF. Combining the CDR3 with reference TRBV7-9 and TRBJ1-2 gives the whole variable domain DTGVSQNPRHKITKRGQNVTFRCDPISEHNRLYWYRQTLGQGPEFLTYFQNEAQLEKSRLLSDRFSAERPKGSFSTLEIQRTEQGDSAMYLCASSRAANYGYTFGSGTRLTVV.

This clonotype appeared once. The chain couples TRBV7-6 to TRBJ2-2; D may be TRBD2 (5 bases). V was pared by 1 base and J by 2 bases, with 17 bases between. The CDR3 is made up of 18 amino acids. Germline assignment: CDR1 SGHVS and CDR2 FNYEAQ. The CDR3 DNA reads TGTGCCAGCAGCTTAGTGGCCGCTCGAGGGTCTAACACCGGGGAGCTGTTTTTT. This translates into CASSLVAARGSNTGELFF.

V usage is TRBV3-1 and J usage is TRBJ2-7; D is undetermined. Between the trimmed V and J ends, which lost 1 base and 0 bases, there was a span of 7 bases. CDR1 LGHDT and CDR2 YNNKEL come from the germline V gene (reference sequence). The CDR3 loop spans 14 amino acids. CDR3 protein: CASSQGVVSYEQYF. CDR3 sequence (DNA): TGTGCCAGCAGCCAAGGGGTCGTCTCCTACGAGCAGTACTTC.

CDR3 sequence (DNA): TGTGCCACCAGCGTTGGGGCGGGGGGTGGGGCAGATACGCAGTATTTT. Translated, it gives CATSVGAGGGADTQYF. V gene TRBV15 combines with J gene TRBJ2-3; 8 bases are shared with TRBD2. CDR1 and CDR2 from the germline V gene are LNHNV and YYDKDF (reference sequence). This CDR3 is built from 16 residues. V lost 5 bases to trimming and J lost 4 bases; unmatched junction nucleotides: 11. Using reference TRBV15 and TRBJ2-3 for the parts outside the CDR3, the full variable domain is DAMVIQNPRYQVTQFGKPVTLSCSQTLNHNVMYWYQQKSSQAPKLLFHYYDKDFNNEADTPDNFQSRRPNTSFCFLDIRSPGLGDTAMYLCATSVGAGGGADTQYFGPGTRLTVL.

This clonotype occurred many times. The chain is built from TRBV4-3 and TRBJ2-2; a possible D gene is TRBD1 (5 bases). The V gene lost 1 base and the J gene lost 5 bases, with 14 bases spanning the gap. Germline CDR1 LGHNA, CDR2 YSLEER. CDR3 size: 16 residues. The chain's CDR3 is CASSQGGYKKTGELFF. The CDR3 nucleotides read TGCGCCAGCAGCCAAGGGGGCTATAAGAAGACCGGGGAGCTGTTTTTT.

A few counts support this clonotype. V and J are TRBV27 and TRBJ2-7, with 8 positions matching TRBD2. J was trimmed by 8 bases and V by 7 bases; bases with no gene match: 10. Germline V gene lookup returns CDR1 MNHEY and CDR2 SMNVEV (reference sequence). This CDR3 is built from 13 residues. The CDR3 loop is CASIPREGKKQYF. The CDR3 DNA sequence: TGTGCCAGCATCCCCCGGGAGGGGAAAAAGCAGTACTTC.

This clonotype was seen ten or more times. The chain is built from TRBV7-8 and TRBJ2-1; D may be TRBD2 (5 bases). V lost 2 bases to trimming and J lost 10 bases, with 6 bases between them. Germline-derived CDR1 and CDR2 are SGHVS and FQNEAQ. The CDR3 extends over 11 amino acids. Here the CDR3 DNA reads TGTGCCAGCAGCTTAACGGGAGAGCAGTTCTTC. Its protein product is CASSLTGEQFF.

This clonotype was seen a handful of times. V is TRBV29-1 and J is TRBJ1-2, with D tentatively TRBD1 (6 bases). The V and J ends lost 7 bases and 7 bases respectively, with 19 bases between them. The CDR3 contains 13 residues. The germline V gene has CDR1 SQVTM and CDR2 ANQGSEA. For the CDR3, the DNA is TGCAGCGCCCGTCATCCAGGGGTCGGTGGCTACACCTTC. It encodes CSARHPGVGGYTF.

The rearrangement uses TRBV19 and TRBJ1-1, with unresolved D. Germline assignment: CDR1 LNHDA and CDR2 SQIVND (reference sequence). Deletions cut 5 bases from V and 0 bases from J, with 13 bases between. This CDR3 has 15 amino acids. The CDR3 coding sequence is TGTGCCAGTAGTCCCCGGGGAGAGTTGAACACTGAAGCTTTCTTT. It encodes CASSPRGELNTEAFF. Full variable domain (remainder filled in from reference TRBV19 and TRBJ1-1): DGGITQSPKYLFRKEGQNVTLSCEQNLNHDAMYWYRQDPGQGLRLIYYSQIVNDFQKGDIAEGYSVSREKKESFPLTVTSAQKNPTAFYLCASSPRGELNTEAFFGQGTRLTVV.

The J gene is TRBJ2-1, the V gene TRBV6-1; 8 bases fit TRBD1. The CDR3 length is 14 residues. Germline trimming cut 7 bases from V and 7 bases from J; bases unmatched to any gene: 9. CDR1 and CDR2 from the germline V gene are MNHNS and SASEGT. The DNA for the CDR3 is TGTGCCAGCACTATCGGACAGGGCAGGAATGAGCAGTTCTTC. Protein: CASTIGQGRNEQFF.

This clonotype has a count of ten or more. V and J are TRBV28 and TRBJ1-6, with D perhaps TRBD1 (5 bases). CDR3 size: 13 residues. The germline V gene has CDR1 MDHEN and CDR2 SYDVKM. V was clipped by 9 bases and J by 7 bases, with 13 bases between them. CDR3 amino acids: CASLGEMNSPLHF. The DNA of the CDR3 is TGTGCCAGTTTGGGGGAGATGAATTCACCCCTCCACTTT.

The sample holds a few counts of this clonotype. The V call is TRBV11-2, the J call TRBJ2-4; D possibly matches TRBD1 or TRBD2 (6 bases each). CDR1 and CDR2 from the germline V gene are SGHAT and FQNNGV. This CDR3 is 18 amino acids long. The V gene lost 1 base and the J gene lost 0 bases, with 16 bases spanning the gap. CDR3 sequence: CASSLGRGQGLAKNIQYF. In DNA, the CDR3 is TGTGCCAGCAGCTTAGGGAGGGGCCAGGGGCTAGCCAAAAACATTCAGTACTTC. Full variable domain (rest looked up from reference TRBV11-2 and TRBJ2-4): EAGVAQSPRYKIIEKRQSVAFWCNPISGHATLYWYQQILGQGPKLLIQFQNNGVVDDSQLPKDRFSAERLKGVDSTLKIQPAKLEDSAVYLCASSLGRGQGLAKNIQYFGAGTRLSVL.

This clonotype was counted ten times or more. V and J are TRBV20-1 and TRBJ1-1, with D uncertain. The V end lost 1 base, the J end lost 3 bases, and 3 bases lay between the germline ends. Germline CDR1 is DFQATT and CDR2 is SNEGSKA (reference sequence). The CDR3 is 11 amino acids. CDR3: CSARGDTEAFF. The CDR3 coding sequence is TGCAGTGCTAGAGGAGACACTGAAGCTTTCTTT.

This clonotype was picked up many times. The rearrangement uses TRBV6-5 and TRBJ2-1; 8 bases are a match to TRBD2. The CDR3 contains 15 residues. V shed 2 bases and J 7 bases; nucleotides not matched to a gene: 7. The germline gives CDR1 MNHEY, CDR2 SVGAGI. The CDR3 nucleotides read TGTGCCAGCAGTTACGGCCGGGGGGGAGTTAATGAGCAGTTCTTC. It is translated as CASSYGRGGVNEQFF.

The CDR3 spells CASSPGQGSHEQYF. In nucleotides, the CDR3 is TGTGCCAGCAGCCCCGGACAGGGGTCCCACGAGCAGTACTTC. The genes are TRBV9 and TRBJ2-7; 9 bases map to TRBD1. The CDR3 runs to 14 residues. Germline V gives CDR1 SGDLS, CDR2 YYNGEE. J lost 5 bases, V lost 4 bases, and 7 bases had no gene match. Full variable domain (remainder filled in from reference TRBV9 and TRBJ2-7): DSGVTQTPKHLITATGQRVTLRCSPRSGDLSVYWYQQSLDQGLQFLIQYYNGEERAKGNILERFSAQQFPDLHSELNLSSLELGDSALYFCASSPGQGSHEQYFGPGTRLTVT.

This clonotype turned up a few times. The chain links TRBV7-9 to TRBJ2-7, with 7 bases aligning to TRBD2. V lost 5 bases to trimming and J lost 2 bases; unmatched junction nucleotides: 9. The CDR3 sequence is 15 residues long. From germline, CDR1 is SEHNR and CDR2 FQNEAQ (reference sequence). CDR3 in DNA: TGTGCCAGCAGCCCGGAGTCTAGCGGTACCTACGAGCAGTACTTC. Translation gives CASSPESSGTYEQYF.

The chain carries TRBV7-3 and TRBJ2-5; D call uncertain. The CDR3 runs to 13 residues. Germline CDR1 and CDR2: SGHTA and FQGTGA. Trimming left V 1 base short and J 3 bases short, with 6 bases between. The CDR3 reads CASSLNNKETQYF. CDR3 in DNA: TGTGCCAGCAGCTTAAACAACAAAGAGACCCAGTACTTC.

This clonotype was picked up many times. The chain recombines TRBV6-5 with TRBJ1-1; D remains unclear. The CDR3 is made up of 12 amino acids. CDR1 and CDR2 from the germline V gene are MNHEY and SVGAGI. V lost 2 bases to trimming and J lost 8 bases, with 9 bases between them. The CDR3 bases are TGTGCCAGCAGTTACAGGGCAGGAGAAGCTTTCTTT. This gives the protein CASSYRAGEAFF.

In this sample, this clonotype turned up a few times. The rearrangement joins TRBV5-1 to TRBJ2-5, with 7 nucleotides matching TRBD2. Germline V gives CDR1 SGHRS, CDR2 YFSETQ. CDR3 length equals 15 residues. Unmatched junction bases numbered 9, after V lost 3 bases and J lost 4 bases. The CDR3 DNA follows: TGCGCCAGCAGCTACCTGGGGGAGGGCGCAGAGACCCAGTACTTC. Its translation is CASSYLGEGAETQYF.